This T cell receptor beta chain was sequenced for a study of T cell responses to AZD1222 COVID-19 vaccine. For this clone: What it binds is unknown.

Study-wide points: Repertoires were collected only later (after the peak T cell response had occurred). Mostly white British, mostly female donors; authors suggested clonal diversity may be underestimated.

Sequencing was performed with immunoSEQ multiplex PCR; in TCRdb, only in-frame clones are kept and a portion is missing. The table records over 110,000 clones, roughly 90% of them present only once. Germline CDR1 and CDR2: LGHDT and YNNKEL (reference sequence). V gave up 4 bases and J gave up 2 bases, with 5 bases separating them. This CDR3 has 13 amino acids. Source: peripheral blood, taken on day 0 of AZD1222 vaccination. This TCR derives from an adult in good health. The V gene is TRBV3-1 (or the pseudogene TRBV3-2), the J gene TRBJ2-2; no clear D. CDR3 protein: CASSLHNTGELFF. The CDR3 DNA is TGTGCCAGCAGCCTACATAACACCGGGGAGCTGTTTTTT.